This is a list of T cell receptor beta chains from one sample in a study of blood T cell repertoires in COVID-19. Profiling relied on immunoSEQ multiplex PCR, and the TCRdb table lists in-frame clones only, not all of them. The sample carries 100,000 to 150,000 clones, around 84% recorded once. Material: peripheral blood. The receptors derive from a woman aged 80 or over with acute or convalescent COVID-19. The CDR3 runs from the conserved cysteine through the conserved F or W. The order of the fields is clone size, J gene, V gene, D gene, CDR3 protein, CDR3 DNA. The D gene is left open where the match is weak. Some rows mark clone size as missing; the rest say once, few, many or name a class of expanded clone.

- TRBJ2-1 TRBV6-4 - CASNPCRDDNEQFF TGTGCCAGCAACCCCTGTCGGGATGACAATGAGCAGTTCTTC
- TRBJ2-5 TRBV5-4 TRBD2 CASSLVGGGNSQETQYF TGTGCCAGCAGCTTGGTTGGCGGGGGGAACTCACAAGAGACCCAGTACTTC
few TRBJ2-1 TRBV9 TRBD2 CASSVGLAGETYNEQFF TGTGCCAGCAGCGTAGGTTTGGCGGGAGAGACCTACAATGAGCAGTTCTTC
- TRBJ2-2 TRBV5-1 - CASSLSQGTRELFF TGCGCCAGCAGCTTAAGTCAGGGTACGAGAGAGCTGTTTTTT
- TRBJ1-2 TRBV18 - CASSRQTTGRKGHGGYTF TGTGCCAGCTCACGTCAAACGACGGGTCGAAAGGGGCATGGTGGCTACACCTTC
- TRBJ1-1 TRBV19 - CASSPRQSEAFF TGTGCCAGTAGTCCGAGACAGTCTGAAGCTTTCTTT
- TRBJ2-4 TRBV30 TRBD2 CAWTPAGVPSNIQYF TGTGCCTGGACCCCAGCGGGGGTACCCTCAAACATTCAGTACTTC
- TRBJ1-2 TRBV12-3/TRBV12-4 TRBD1 CASSFQGANGYTF TGTGCCAGCAGTTTCCAGGGGGCGAATGGCTACACCTTC
- TRBJ2-7 TRBV29-1 - CSVVGGTLGLYEQYF TGCAGCGTTGTTGGGGGGACCCTCGGGCTCTACGAGCAGTACTTC
- TRBJ2-3 TRBV5-1 TRBD2 CASNGLGSDTQYF TGCGCCAGCAATGGACTAGGTTCAGATACGCAGTATTTT
- TRBJ2-1 TRBV7-7 TRBD1 CASSPRTGSVEQFF TGTGCCAGCAGCCCCCGGACAGGGAGCGTTGAGCAGTTCTTC
- TRBJ1-4 TRBV6-5 - CASGANGPLEKLFF TGTGCCAGCGGAGCCAACGGTCCCCTTGAAAAACTGTTTTTT
once TRBJ2-7 TRBV7-2 TRBD1 CASSPRTGGNYEQYF TGTGCCAGCAGCCCCCGGACAGGGGGCAACTACGAGCAGTACTTC
- TRBJ1-3 TRBV3-1/TRBV3-2 - CASSQDFAGWAGNTIYF TGTGCCAGCAGCCAAGATTTTGCGGGATGGGCTGGAAACACCATATATTTT
- TRBJ1-2 TRBV7-9 TRBD1 CASSSGQEINYGYTF TGTGCCAGCAGCTCGGGACAGGAGATAAACTATGGCTACACCTTC
few TRBJ2-7 TRBV20-1 - CSARDQSEQYF TGCAGTGCTAGAGATCAGTCCGAGCAGTACTTC
- TRBJ1-5 TRBV2 - CASSRSGDNQPQHF TGTGCCAGCAGTAGATCAGGGGACAATCAGCCCCAGCATTTT
- TRBJ1-6 TRBV6-5 TRBD1 CASSYRSGTGSSPLHF TGTGCCAGCAGTTACCGATCCGGGACAGGGAGTTCACCCCTCCACTTT
- TRBJ2-5 TRBV7-2 TRBD1 CASGGRRQGLRETQYF TGTGCCAGCGGCGGGCGCCGACAGGGTTTGAGGGAGACCCAGTACTTC
- TRBJ2-1 TRBV5-5 TRBD2 CASSVTSGTYNEQFF TGTGCCAGCAGCGTGACTAGCGGTACCTACAATGAGCAGTTCTTC
- TRBJ1-2 TRBV7-9 TRBD1 CASSPWTGRGGYTF TGTGCCAGCAGCCCATGGACAGGGCGAGGTGGCTACACCTTC
- TRBJ1-3 TRBV7-9 TRBD1 CASSPTGGFGNTIYF TGTGCCAGCAGCCCAACAGGGGGCTTTGGAAACACCATATATTTT
- TRBJ1-5 TRBV7-9 - CASGSGANSNQPQHF TGTGCCAGCGGATCAGGGGCGAATAGCAATCAGCCCCAGCATTTT
- TRBJ1-2 TRBV6-5 TRBD1 CATNTRGQGPYGYTF TGTGCCACAAACACTAGGGGACAGGGGCCCTATGGCTACACCTTC